This T cell receptor (beta chain) was observed in a study of tumor and adjacent non-tumor tissue in lung cancer. Study results and limitations: In normal lung, the top 100 clones were significantly more dominant than in tumor. TCR diversity was significantly greater in tumor than normal lung tissue.

TCRbeta libraries were built with three rounds of nested PCR, modified from ARM-PCR. TCRdb called the multiplex PCR reads again in MiXCR, with one record for every CDR3 protein. The sample has around 71,000 distinct CDR3 sequences; about two thirds are singletons. This sample's RNA came from whole unsorted tissue. Between August and November 2014, newly diagnosed, chemotherapy-naive lung cancer patients underwent thoracic surgery in China. About this clonotype: Antigen unknown. One end of the junction is discordant with germline, which a read error may explain.

The CDR3 runs to 14 residues. Germline CDR1 is KGHDR and CDR2 is SFDVKD. This receptor was taken from a woman between 35 and 50 years old with non-small cell lung cancer. J is TRBJ2-7 and V is TRBV24-1; weak D call: TRBD1 (5 bases). Sequenced: lung tumor tissue. The CDR3 sequence is CATSYRQQCYQQYF. The CDR3 DNA reads as TGTGCCACCAGTTATCGACAGCAGTGCTACCAGCAGTACTTC.